These 9 T cell receptor beta chains were sequenced from one sample in a study of shared clonotypes between healthy human individuals (dated by TCRdb to 2018 to 2020). Libraries were made using the immunoSEQ multiplex PCR assay. TCRdb provides this immuneACCESS table in a form limited to in-frame rearrangements. Some clones are lacking; in checked studies, under half of them reflect an unresolved V gene, and why the rest are absent is not known. For this sample there are under 650,000 clones; roughly 95% appear just once. About 0.054% of the sample comes from the top ten. Sequencing used naive CD4+ T cells sorted from blood. The cell subset or site label, as the study defines it: CD45RA+ positively selected. Receptors originate from a woman between 25 and 40 years old in good health.

This clone showed up just once. The V gene is TRBV2, the J gene TRBJ2-1; perhaps TRBD1 as D (6 bases). The CDR3 sequence is 15 residues long. Deletions cut 10 bases from V and 4 bases from J, with 20 bases between. The germline V gene has CDR1 SNHLY and CDR2 FYNNEI. As DNA, the CDR3 is TGTGCCAACTCGCCCAGGGGCCCACGTTACAATGAGCAGTTCTTC. As protein: CANSPRGPRYNEQFF.

This sequence joins TRBV18 and TRBJ1-4, with D perhaps TRBD1 (5 bases). V was pared by 3 bases and J by 7 bases, with 12 bases between. CDR3 size: 14 residues. Germline CDR1 is KGHSH and CDR2 is LQKENI. The CDR3 here is CASSPSGGSEKLFF. Written as DNA, the CDR3 is TGTGCCAGCTCACCCTCCGGGGGTAGTGAAAAACTGTTTTTT.

The chain joins TRBV19 to TRBJ2-7; 13 nucleotides match TRBD2. Losses at the gene ends were 4 bases for V and 0 bases for J; bases not matched to a gene: 6. The CDR3 loop spans 17 amino acids. Germline-derived CDR1 and CDR2 are LNHDA and SQIVND (reference sequence). The CDR3 sequence is CASSRTRTSGSSYEQYF. The CDR3 DNA is TGTGCCAGTAGTAGAACCAGGACTAGCGGGAGCTCCTACGAGCAGTACTTC.

This rearrangement joins TRBV6-5 to TRBJ2-3; 9 positions match TRBD2. The CDR3 has 14 amino acids. V lost 6 bases, J lost 0 bases, and 1 base stayed unmatched. The germline V gene encodes CDR1 MNHEY and CDR2 SVGAGI. The DNA for the CDR3 is TGTGCCAGCAGAGGGACTAGCAGCACAGATACGCAGTATTTT. Translated, it gives CASRGTSSTDTQYF.

With regard to this clone: This sample includes further DNA sequences coding for the same CDR3. V usage is TRBV19 and J usage is TRBJ2-7, with D possibly matching TRBD1 (5 bases). This CDR3 has 13 residues. Germline-derived CDR1 and CDR2 are LNHDA and SQIVND (reference sequence). Trimming cost V 5 bases and J 1 base, with 9 bases left between them. The CDR3 DNA reads TGTGCCAGTAGTCGGACACTATCCTACGAGCAGTACTTC. It is translated as CASSRTLSYEQYF.

The chain combines TRBV19 with TRBJ2-5, with D perhaps TRBD2 (5 bases). The J call could be wrong; TRBJ2-7 is a better fit for the DNA end. This CDR3 has 14 amino acids. Germline V gives CDR1 LNHDA, CDR2 SQIVND (reference sequence). The CDR3: CASSIAQAADEQYF. As DNA, the CDR3 is TGTGCCAGTAGTATAGCGCAAGCGGCCGACGAGCAGTACTTC.

This chain links TRBV5-4 with TRBJ1-2; 7 nucleotides line up with TRBD1. Germline-derived CDR1 and CDR2 are SGHNT and YYREEE (reference sequence). V shed 4 bases and J 1 base; nucleotides not matched to a gene: 4. The CDR3 has 14 residues. The CDR3 DNA reads TGTGCCAGCAGCCCGGACAGGATTAACTATGGCTACACCTTC. Residues: CASSPDRINYGYTF.

The chain couples TRBV29-1 to TRBJ2-7, with D possibly TRBD1 on 6 matching bases. Germline V gene data show CDR1 as SQVTM and CDR2 as ANQGSEA. Trimming pared 0 bases from V and 0 bases from J, leaving 15 bases between. The CDR3 totals 16 residues. CDR3 sequence (DNA): TGCAGCGTTGAAGATCCGGGACACGAAAACTCCTACGAGCAGTACTTC. Translating gives CSVEDPGHENSYEQYF.

This clone was recorded once. V gene TRBV6-1 combines with J gene TRBJ1-1; no firm D call. CDR3 length equals 12 residues. Germline V gene sequence: CDR1 MNHNS, CDR2 SASEGT. V lost 9 bases, J lost 3 bases, and 11 bases lay in between. The CDR3 sequence: CASALGYTEAFF. Written as DNA, the CDR3 is TGTGCCAGTGCCCTTGGATACACTGAAGCTTTCTTT.